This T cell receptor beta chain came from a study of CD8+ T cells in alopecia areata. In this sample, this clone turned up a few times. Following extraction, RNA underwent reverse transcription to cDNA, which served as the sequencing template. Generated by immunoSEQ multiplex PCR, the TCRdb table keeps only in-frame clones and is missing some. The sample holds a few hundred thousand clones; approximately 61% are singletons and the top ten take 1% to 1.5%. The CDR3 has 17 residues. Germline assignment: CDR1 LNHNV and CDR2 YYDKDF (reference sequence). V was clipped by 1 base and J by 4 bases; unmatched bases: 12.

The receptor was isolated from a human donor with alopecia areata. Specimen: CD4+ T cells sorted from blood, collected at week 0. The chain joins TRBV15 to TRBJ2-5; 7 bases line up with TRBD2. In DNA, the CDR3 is TGTGCCACCAGCAGAGGCGAGGTAGCGGGTGAGGGAGAGACCCAGTACTTC. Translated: CATSRGEVAGEGETQYF.